The 16 T cell receptor beta chains presented below share a single source sample, sequenced in a study of identical twins (dated by TCRdb to 2016 to 2018). Libraries were made using 5' RACE. The listed sequencing device is Illumina HiSeq 2000. The public reads were reprocessed in TCRdb via fastp at Q25 and MiXCR, keeping in-frame beta chains. CDR3 protein duplicates are merged, each entry listing the most common genes and DNA. The sample table holds a few hundred thousand distinct CDR3 sequences, of which roughly an eighth were seen once. Of the sample, approximately 7.9% is held by the ten largest clones. These sequences were also reported in another study, on yellow fever vaccine responses in identical twins.

The sequencing input was CD8+ T cells sorted from blood. Receptor source: a woman aged 18-35 years in good health.

The chain recombines TRBV3-1 with TRBJ2-2, with D unclear. The V end was cut by 6 bases, the J end by 13 bases, with 21 bases between. From germline, CDR1 is LGHDT and CDR2 YNNKEL (reference sequence). The CDR3 loop spans 14 amino acids. This chain's CDR3 is CASRENPTRGGLFF. The CDR3 DNA reads TGTGCCAGCAGGGAGAACCCCACCCGCGGCGGGCTGTTTTTT.

CDR3 amino acids: CASSLPGTGLPNVLTF. CDR3 in DNA: TGTGCCAGCAGCTTACCCGGGACAGGGCTACCCAACGTCCTGACTTTC. The chain combines TRBV11-2 with TRBJ2-6, with 9 bases identical to TRBD1. CDR3 length equals 16 residues. The germline V gene has CDR1 SGHAT and CDR2 FQNNGV. V lost 2 bases to trimming and J lost 8 bases; unmatched junction nucleotides: 7.

This clonotype was recorded a few times. The chain carries TRBV7-9 and TRBJ2-7; no clear D gene. CDR3 length: 12 residues. V lost 1 base, J lost 5 bases, and 6 bases lay in between. Germline V CDR1 and CDR2: SEHNR, FQNEAQ (reference sequence). The CDR3 DNA sequence: TGTGCCAGCAGCTTAGTTCCCCACGAGCAGTACGTC. This sequence encodes CASSLVPHEQYV.

The table lists this clonotype with many counts. The V call is TRBV12-3 or TRBV12-4, the J call TRBJ1-2; the match to TRBD1 covers 8 bases. CDR3 length equals 13 residues. Trimming removed 5 bases from V and 7 bases from J; junction bases left unmatched: 6. The DNA of the CDR3 is TGTGCCAGCAGTATAACAGGGGGTCCTGGCTACACCTTC. Encoded protein: CASSITGGPGYTF.

This clonotype appeared a few times. V gene TRBV6-1 combines with J gene TRBJ1-1; D call uncertain. The CDR3 spans 12 residues. Germline CDR1 MNHNS, CDR2 SASEGT. The germline V and J ends were trimmed by 3 bases and 4 bases, with 6 bases remaining between them. CDR3 in DNA: TGTGCCAGCAGTGAGGGATTCACTGAAGCTTTCTTT. It translates to CASSEGFTEAFF.

The chain is built from TRBV7-9 and TRBJ2-5, with 10 bases lining up with TRBD1. The J segment lost 5 bases and the V segment lost 1 base, leaving 1 base of the junction unmatched. CDR1 and CDR2 (germline): SEHNR, FQNEAQ (reference sequence). CDR3 length: 14 amino acids. DNA for the CDR3: TGTGCCAGCAGCTTAGAGGGACAGGGGGAGACCCAGTACTTC. Translation gives CASSLEGQGETQYF. Full variable domain (rest looked up from reference TRBV7-9 and TRBJ2-5): DTGVSQNPRHKITKRGQNVTFRCDPISEHNRLYWYRQTLGQGPEFLTYFQNEAQLEKSRLLSDRFSAERPKGSFSTLEIQRTEQGDSAMYLCASSLEGQGETQYFGPGTRLLVL.

CDR3 sequence (DNA): TGTGCCACCAGCAGAGATAGGACGGACGAGCAGTACTTC. The encoded protein is CATSRDRTDEQYF. The chain employs TRBV15 and TRBJ2-7; D remains ambiguous. The V end lost 0 bases, the J end lost 5 bases, and 8 bases lay between the germline ends. This CDR3 has 13 amino acids. Germline CDR1 is LNHNV and CDR2 is YYDKDF (reference sequence).

The chain has TRBV15 and TRBJ2-3; 10 bases align to TRBD2. The CDR3 extends over 20 amino acids. The germline V gene encodes CDR1 LNHNV and CDR2 YYDKDF (reference sequence). V gave up 1 base and J gave up 4 bases; unmatched junction bases: 17. CDR3 DNA: TGTGCCACCAGCAGAGGGGAGCGGGGGGGCCACGGGGTAATCGCAGATACGCAGTATTTT. Translation: CATSRGERGGHGVIADTQYF. The whole variable domain, filled in from reference TRBV15 and TRBJ2-3, reads DAMVIQNPRYQVTQFGKPVTLSCSQTLNHNVMYWYQQKSSQAPKLLFHYYDKDFNNEADTPDNFQSRRPNTSFCFLDIRSPGLGDTAMYLCATSRGERGGHGVIADTQYFGPGTRLTVL.

J is TRBJ1-2 and V is TRBV12-3 or TRBV12-4; tentatively, D is TRBD1 (6 bases). Trimming shortened V by 0 bases and J by 8 bases, and 13 bases separated the two germline ends. The CDR3 is made up of 14 amino acids. As DNA, the CDR3 is TGTGCCAGCAGTTTAGCAGGGTTGGGGGGCGGCTACACCTTC. Its translation: CASSLAGLGGGYTF.

The table lists this clonotype with a few counts. J is TRBJ1-5 and V is TRBV15, with unresolved D. The V end was cut by 1 base, the J end by 7 bases, with 14 bases between. CDR1 is LNHNV, CDR2 YYDKDF, per germline (reference sequence). The CDR3 is made up of 15 amino acids. CDR3 protein: CATSRGGTPDQPQHF. CDR3 in DNA: TGTGCCACCAGCAGAGGTGGAACACCTGACCAGCCCCAGCATTTT. Looking up the rest from reference TRBV15 and TRBJ1-5 gives the full variable domain: DAMVIQNPRYQVTQFGKPVTLSCSQTLNHNVMYWYQQKSSQAPKLLFHYYDKDFNNEADTPDNFQSRRPNTSFCFLDIRSPGLGDTAMYLCATSRGGTPDQPQHFGDGTRLSIL.

This clonotype has a handful of counts. This chain joins TRBV29-1 and TRBJ2-2; D is unclear. This CDR3 comprises 13 residues. CDR1 and CDR2 from the germline V gene are SQVTM and ANQGSEA. V was shortened by 5 bases and J by 1 base, with 8 bases between the two germline ends. CDR3 DNA: TGCAGCGTTCCGACTGGGAACACCGGGGAGCTGTTTTTT. The encoded protein is CSVPTGNTGELFF.

The chain carries TRBV24-1 and TRBJ2-1; 7 nucleotides match TRBD2. The germline V gene has CDR1 KGHDR and CDR2 SFDVKD. The CDR3 is made up of 15 amino acids. J was trimmed by 5 bases and V by 4 bases; bases with no gene match: 7. The CDR3 DNA sequence: TGTGCCACCAGTGAGAGTAGCGGGTCCCACAATGAGCAGTTCTTC. It translates to CATSESSGSHNEQFF.

V and J are TRBV20-1 and TRBJ2-7; 10 bases are shared with TRBD2. The length of the CDR3 is 16 residues. The germline gives CDR1 DFQATT, CDR2 SNEGSKA (reference sequence). V shed 0 bases, J shed 4 bases, and the junction held 9 bases outside the gene matches. CDR3 in amino acids: CSARDWASGSSYEQYF. CDR3 sequence (DNA): TGCAGTGCTAGAGATTGGGCTAGCGGGAGTTCGTACGAGCAGTACTTC.

The chain joins TRBV12-5 to TRBJ2-7; D is perhaps TRBD1 or TRBD2 (5 bases each). Germline V gene sequence: CDR1 LGHNT, CDR2 FRNRAP. This CDR3 has 12 residues. The CDR3 loop is CAQWGWSYEQYV. The CDR3 bases are TGTGCCCAGTGGGGGTGGTCCTACGAGCAGTACGTC.

V usage is TRBV12-3 or TRBV12-4 and J usage is TRBJ2-3, with D unclear. The V end lost 5 bases, the J end lost 1 base, and 13 bases lay between the germline ends. CDR3 length equals 15 residues. The CDR3 nucleotides read TGTGCCAGCAGTCCATACCGCGGAGGCACAGATACGCAGTATTTT. Translating gives CASSPYRGGTDTQYF.

CDR3 residues: CASSLEQGIVYEQYF. In DNA form, the CDR3 reads TGCGCCAGCAGCTTGGAACAGGGTATAGTGTACGAGCAGTACTTC. The chain links TRBV5-1 to TRBJ2-7, with D maybe TRBD1 (6 bases). Germline V gives CDR1 SGHRS, CDR2 YFSETQ. The CDR3 length is 15 residues. The germline V and J ends were trimmed by 0 bases and 4 bases, with 14 bases remaining between them.